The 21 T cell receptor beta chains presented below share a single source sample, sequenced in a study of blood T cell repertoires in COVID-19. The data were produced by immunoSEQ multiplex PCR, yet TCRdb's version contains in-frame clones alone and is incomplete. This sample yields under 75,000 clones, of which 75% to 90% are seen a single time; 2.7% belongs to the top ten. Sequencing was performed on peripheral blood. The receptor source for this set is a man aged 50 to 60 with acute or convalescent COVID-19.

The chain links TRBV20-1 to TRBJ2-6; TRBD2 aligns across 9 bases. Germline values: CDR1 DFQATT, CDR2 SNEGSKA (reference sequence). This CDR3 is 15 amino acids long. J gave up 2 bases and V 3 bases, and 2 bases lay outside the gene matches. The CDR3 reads CSASLAGAGANVLTF. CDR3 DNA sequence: TGCAGTGCTAGTTTAGCGGGAGCTGGGGCCAACGTCCTGACTTTC.

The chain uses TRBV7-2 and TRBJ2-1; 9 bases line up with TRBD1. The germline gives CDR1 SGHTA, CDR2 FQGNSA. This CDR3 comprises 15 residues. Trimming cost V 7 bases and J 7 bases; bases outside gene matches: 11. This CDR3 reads CASIPGQGITNEQFF. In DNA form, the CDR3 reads TGTGCCAGCATCCCGGGACAGGGAATAACGAATGAGCAGTTCTTC.

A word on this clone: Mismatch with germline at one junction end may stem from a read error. This CDR3 is CSAHRALNPEAFF. CDR3 bases: TGCAGCGCCCACAGGGCTTTGAACCCTGAAGCTTTCTTT. V gene TRBV29-1 combines with J gene TRBJ1-1; TRBD1 might be the D (6 bases). CDR3 length: 13 amino acids. The germline CDR1 and CDR2 sequences are SQVTM and ANQGSEA.

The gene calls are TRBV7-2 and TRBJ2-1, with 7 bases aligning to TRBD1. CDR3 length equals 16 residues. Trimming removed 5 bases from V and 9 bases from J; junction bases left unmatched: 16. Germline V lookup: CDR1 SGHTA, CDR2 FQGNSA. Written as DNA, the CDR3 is TGTGCCAGCAGCCCCGGTTACAGGGGAAAGTACGGTGAGCAGTTCTTC. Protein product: CASSPGYRGKYGEQFF.

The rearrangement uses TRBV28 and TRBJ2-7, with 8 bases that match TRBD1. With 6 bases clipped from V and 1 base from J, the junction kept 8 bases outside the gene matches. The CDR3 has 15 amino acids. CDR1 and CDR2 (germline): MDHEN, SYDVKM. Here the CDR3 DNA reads TGTGCCAGCAGGCAGGGGGCTCTGGGATCCTACGAGCAGTACTTC. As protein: CASRQGALGSYEQYF.

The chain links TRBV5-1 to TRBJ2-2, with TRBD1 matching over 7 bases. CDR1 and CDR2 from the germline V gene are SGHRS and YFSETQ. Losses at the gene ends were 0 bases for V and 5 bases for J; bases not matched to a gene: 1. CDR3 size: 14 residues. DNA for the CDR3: TGCGCCAGCAGCTTGGCAGGGGGAACCGGGGAGCTGTTTTTT. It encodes CASSLAGGTGELFF.

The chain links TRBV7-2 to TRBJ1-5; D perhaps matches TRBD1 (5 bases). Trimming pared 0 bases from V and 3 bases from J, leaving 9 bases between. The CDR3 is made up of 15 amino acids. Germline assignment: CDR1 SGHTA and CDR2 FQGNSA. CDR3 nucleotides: TGTGCCAGCAGCTTAGCGGGCAGGGCCAATCAGCCCCAGCATTTT. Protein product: CASSLAGRANQPQHF.

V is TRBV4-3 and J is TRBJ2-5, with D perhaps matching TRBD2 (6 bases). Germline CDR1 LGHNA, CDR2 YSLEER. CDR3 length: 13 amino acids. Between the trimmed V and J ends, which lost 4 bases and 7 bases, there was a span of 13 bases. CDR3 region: CASSRGVSGTQYF. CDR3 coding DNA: TGCGCCAGCAGCCGGGGTGTTAGCGGGACCCAGTACTTC.

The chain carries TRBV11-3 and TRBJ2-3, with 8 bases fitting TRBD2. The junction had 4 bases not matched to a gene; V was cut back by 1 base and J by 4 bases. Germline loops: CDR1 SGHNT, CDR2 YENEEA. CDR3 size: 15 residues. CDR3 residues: CASSLGFGRADTQYF. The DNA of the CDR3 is TGTGCCAGCAGCTTAGGATTCGGGAGGGCAGATACGCAGTATTTT. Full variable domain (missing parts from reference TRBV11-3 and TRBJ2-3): EAGVVQSPRYKIIEKKQPVAFWCNPISGHNTLYWYLQNLGQGPELLIRYENEEAVDDSQLPKDRFSAERLKGVDSTLKIQPAELGDSAVYLCASSLGFGRADTQYFGPGTRLTVL.

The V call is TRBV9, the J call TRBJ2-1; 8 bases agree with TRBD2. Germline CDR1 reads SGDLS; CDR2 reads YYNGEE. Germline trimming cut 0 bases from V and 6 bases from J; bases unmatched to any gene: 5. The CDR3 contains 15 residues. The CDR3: CASSVGAGDVNEQFF. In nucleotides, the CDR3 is TGTGCCAGCAGCGTAGGAGCGGGAGATGTCAATGAGCAGTTCTTC.

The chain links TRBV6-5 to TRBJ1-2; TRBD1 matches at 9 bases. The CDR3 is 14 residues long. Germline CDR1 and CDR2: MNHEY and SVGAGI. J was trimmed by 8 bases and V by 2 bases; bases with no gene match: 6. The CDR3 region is CASSYTGQGSGYTF. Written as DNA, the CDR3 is TGTGCCAGCAGTTACACGGGACAGGGATCCGGCTACACCTTC.

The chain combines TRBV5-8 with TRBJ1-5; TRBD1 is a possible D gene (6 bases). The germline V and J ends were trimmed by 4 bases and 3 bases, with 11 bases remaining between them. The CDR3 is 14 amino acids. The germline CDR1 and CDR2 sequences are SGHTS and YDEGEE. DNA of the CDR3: TGTGCCAGCAGCCTCGGGACAAACAATCAGCCCCAGCATTTT. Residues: CASSLGTNNQPQHF.

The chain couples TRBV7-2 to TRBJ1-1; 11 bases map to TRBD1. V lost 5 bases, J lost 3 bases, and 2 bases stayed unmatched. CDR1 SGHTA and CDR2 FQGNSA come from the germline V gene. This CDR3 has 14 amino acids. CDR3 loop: CASSRDRGDTEAFF. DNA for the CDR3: TGTGCCAGCAGCCGGGACAGGGGGGACACTGAAGCTTTCTTT.

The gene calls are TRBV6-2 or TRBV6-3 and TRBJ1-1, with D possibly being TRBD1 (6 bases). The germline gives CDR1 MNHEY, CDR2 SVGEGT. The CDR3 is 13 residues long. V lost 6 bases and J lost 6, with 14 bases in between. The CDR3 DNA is TGTGCCAGCAGCCGTGACAGGTTAGCTGAAGCTTTCTTT. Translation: CASSRDRLAEAFF.

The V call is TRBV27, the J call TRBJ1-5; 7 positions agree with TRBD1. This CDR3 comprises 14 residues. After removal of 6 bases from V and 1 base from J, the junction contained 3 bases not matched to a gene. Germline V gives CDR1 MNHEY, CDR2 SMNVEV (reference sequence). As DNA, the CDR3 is TGTGCCAGCAGCCCGGGACAGAGCAATCAGCCCCAGCATTTT. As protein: CASSPGQSNQPQHF.

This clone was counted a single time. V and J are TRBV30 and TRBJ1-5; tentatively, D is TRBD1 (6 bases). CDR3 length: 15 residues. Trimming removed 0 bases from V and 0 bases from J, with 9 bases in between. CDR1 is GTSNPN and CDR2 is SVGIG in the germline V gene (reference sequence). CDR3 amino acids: CAWSVGGTSNQPQHF. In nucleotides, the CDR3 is TGTGCCTGGAGTGTAGGGGGAACTAGCAATCAGCCCCAGCATTTT.

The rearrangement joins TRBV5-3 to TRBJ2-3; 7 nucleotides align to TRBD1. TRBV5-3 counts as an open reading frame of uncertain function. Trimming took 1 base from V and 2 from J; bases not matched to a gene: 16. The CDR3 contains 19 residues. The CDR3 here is CARSLQGEYRGTFTDTQYF. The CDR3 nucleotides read TGTGCCAGAAGCTTGCAGGGAGAGTACAGGGGAACGTTCACAGATACGCAGTATTTT.

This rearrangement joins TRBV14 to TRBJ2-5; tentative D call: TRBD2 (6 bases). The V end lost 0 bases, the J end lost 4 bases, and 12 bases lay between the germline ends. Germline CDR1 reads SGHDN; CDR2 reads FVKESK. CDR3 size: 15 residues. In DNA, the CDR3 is TGTGCCAGCAGCCAAGAGGCGGGGATTTTAGAGACCCAGTACTTC. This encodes CASSQEAGILETQYF.

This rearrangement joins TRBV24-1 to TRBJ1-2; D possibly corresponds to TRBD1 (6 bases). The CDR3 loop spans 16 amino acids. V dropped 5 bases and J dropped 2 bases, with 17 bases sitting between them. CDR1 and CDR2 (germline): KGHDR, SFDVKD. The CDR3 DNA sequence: TGTGCCACCAGTGGGACAGCACCAGGCCTGAACTATGGCTACACCTTC. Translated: CATSGTAPGLNYGYTF.

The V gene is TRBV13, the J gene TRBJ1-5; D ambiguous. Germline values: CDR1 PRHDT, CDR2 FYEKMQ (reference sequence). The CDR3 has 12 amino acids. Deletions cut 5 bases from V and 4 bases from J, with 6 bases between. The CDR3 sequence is CASSRGNQPQHF. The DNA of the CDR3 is TGTGCCAGCAGCCGGGGTAATCAGCCCCAGCATTTT.

The CDR3 protein is CASGGVVSYNEQFF. CDR3 coding DNA: TGTGCCAGTGGCGGGGTCGTTTCCTACAATGAGCAGTTCTTC. The rearrangement joins TRBV9 to TRBJ2-1; weak D call: TRBD2 (6 bases). The CDR3 length is 14 residues. The V gene lost 8 bases and the J gene lost 1 base, with 13 bases spanning the gap. CDR1 is SGDLS and CDR2 is YYNGEE in the germline V gene.